This note documents a single TCR beta chain sequence. These data come from a study of blood T cell repertoires in COVID-19. Across the whole study: COVID-19 samples, acute and convalescent, were from the United States, Italy and Spain. Sources were T cells, B-cell-depleted T cells, or PBMCs; the material itself was cDNA or gDNA.

Authors' analysis steps: Scientists estimated how many nucleated cells there were by amplifying reference gene primers. Some clones are missing from TCRdb's copy, which holds only in-frame ones; the method was immunoSEQ multiplex PCR. V, J and clone size are those of that table, while D and trimming were read from the DNA. The sample has tens of thousands of clones; roughly 89% are singletons. The germline V gene encodes CDR1 SQVTM and CDR2 ANQGSEA. The CDR3 runs to 14 residues. V shed 5 bases and J 10 bases; nucleotides not matched to a gene: 7. This TCR derives from an elderly woman with active or convalescent COVID-19. Source material: peripheral blood. The chain has TRBV29-1 and TRBJ2-1, with 14 positions matching TRBD2. DNA of the CDR3: TGCAGCGTTCAGGGACTAGCGGGAGTTGGGGAGCAGTTCTTC. Its translation: CSVQGLAGVGEQFF.